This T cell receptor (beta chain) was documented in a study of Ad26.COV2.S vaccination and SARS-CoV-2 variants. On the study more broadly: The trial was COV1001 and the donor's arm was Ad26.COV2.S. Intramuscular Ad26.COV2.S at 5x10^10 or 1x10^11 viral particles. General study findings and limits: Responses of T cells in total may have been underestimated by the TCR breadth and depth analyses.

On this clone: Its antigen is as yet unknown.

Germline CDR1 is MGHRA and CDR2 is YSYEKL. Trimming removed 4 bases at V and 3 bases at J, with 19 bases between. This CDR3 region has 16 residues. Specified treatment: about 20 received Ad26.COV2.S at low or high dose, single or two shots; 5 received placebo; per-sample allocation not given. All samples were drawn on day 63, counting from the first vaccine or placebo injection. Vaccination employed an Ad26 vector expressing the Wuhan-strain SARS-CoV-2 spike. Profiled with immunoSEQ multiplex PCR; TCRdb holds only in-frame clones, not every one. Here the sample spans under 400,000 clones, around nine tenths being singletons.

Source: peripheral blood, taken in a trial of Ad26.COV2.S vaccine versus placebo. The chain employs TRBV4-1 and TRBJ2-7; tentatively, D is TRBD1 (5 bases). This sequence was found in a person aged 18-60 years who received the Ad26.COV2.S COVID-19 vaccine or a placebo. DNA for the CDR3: TGCGCCAGCAGCCGTCAATCAGGGCCGGGTAACTACGAGCAGTACTTC. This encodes CASSRQSGPGNYEQYF.